This T cell receptor (beta chain) derives from a study of blood T cell repertoires in COVID-19. Per germline, CDR1 SGHDT and CDR2 YYEEEE. This CDR3 is built from 17 residues. V trimming: 1 base; J trimming: 3 bases; junction bases outside the gene matches: 7. This table comes from immunoSEQ multiplex PCR, and its TCRdb copy is limited to in-frame clones, with some not included. The table lists approximately 76,000 clones, around 85% of them singletons. Sequences were obtained from peripheral blood. The clonotype comes from an elderly man in a cohort sampled during active COVID-19. The chain joins TRBV5-6 to TRBJ2-5, with 12 bases lining up with TRBD1. As DNA, the CDR3 is TGTGCCAGCAGCTTGAGTTTAGGGACAGGGGGCGAAGAGACCCAGTACTTC. This codes for CASSLSLGTGGEETQYF.